The present TCR beta chain was sequenced within a study of shared clonotypes between healthy human individuals. Looking at the study overall: Donor ages ranged 18 to 49 years: a couple of women, a few men. Researchers assigned three CD4 naive, three CD4 memory, two CD8 naive and one CD8 memory plate to each donor.

The V gene's germline CDR1 is SGHAT and CDR2 FQNNGV. V was pared by 3 bases and J by 5 bases, with 7 bases between. The CDR3 sequence is 12 residues long. As for this clone: No antigen is known for it. Within the sample, other DNA sequences also encode this same CDR3.

Study-wide results and caveats: Sharing across four donors was highest in naive CD4 (roughly 5%) and lowest in memory CD8 (0.4%).

HIV-negative, healthy adults without recent acute infections or vaccinations were the donors. Clones were read by immunoSEQ multiplex PCR, and TCRdb kept only the in-frame ones, dropping some. The sample lists over a million clones, roughly 75% occurring once. The sequenced sample was memory CD4+ T cells sorted from blood. Regarding subset: CD45RA-negative fraction. The receptor was derived from a man younger than 30 in good health. The V gene is TRBV11-2, the J gene TRBJ1-1, with D tentatively TRBD1 (5 bases). The CDR3 region is CASSFEGTEAFF. The CDR3 DNA is TGTGCCAGCAGCTTTGAGGGGACTGAAGCTTTCTTT. Full variable domain (rest looked up from reference TRBV11-2 and TRBJ1-1): EAGVAQSPRYKIIEKRQSVAFWCNPISGHATLYWYQQILGQGPKLLIQFQNNGVVDDSQLPKDRFSAERLKGVDSTLKIQPAKLEDSAVYLCASSFEGTEAFFGQGTRLTVV.